Below, one TCR beta chain is given with its context. What it recognizes is unknown. The record originates from a study of T cell responses to AZD1222 COVID-19 vaccine. Study-wide results and caveats: Vaccine-related CD4 TCRs covered spike, predominating at 160-218 and 743-854. Only 6 or 7 AZD1222 recipients tested seropositive at baseline. Most donors were white British, females outnumbered males, and clonal diversity was possibly underestimated. Spike-specific TCR breadth and depth both grew after two AZD1222 doses.

Germline CDR1 reads SQVTM; CDR2 reads ANQGSEA. The J segment lost 5 bases and the V segment lost 5 bases, leaving 11 bases of the junction unmatched. This CDR3 region has 14 residues. Here immunoSEQ multiplex PCR was the method, and the copy in TCRdb shows in-frame clones only, minus some. The sample records about 79,000 clones, under 95% being singletons. The material sequenced was peripheral blood, taken on day 0 of MenACWY control vaccination. The chain couples TRBV29-1 to TRBJ2-7; TRBD2 matches at 8 bases. The TCR comes from an adult in good health. CDR3 residues: CSVLKRGSGDEQYF. CDR3 in DNA: TGCAGCGTTTTAAAGCGGGGGTCGGGTGACGAGCAGTACTTC.